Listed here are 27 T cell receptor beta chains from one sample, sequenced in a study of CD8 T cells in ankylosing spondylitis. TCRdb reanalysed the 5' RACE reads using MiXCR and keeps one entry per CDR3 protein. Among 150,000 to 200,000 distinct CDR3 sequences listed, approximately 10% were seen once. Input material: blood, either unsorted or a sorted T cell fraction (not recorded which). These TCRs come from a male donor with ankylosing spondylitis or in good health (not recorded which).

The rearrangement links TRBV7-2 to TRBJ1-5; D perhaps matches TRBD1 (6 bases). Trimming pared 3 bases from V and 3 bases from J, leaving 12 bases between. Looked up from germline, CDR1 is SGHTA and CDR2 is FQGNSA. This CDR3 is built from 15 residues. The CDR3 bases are TGTGCCAGCAGCTTGGGCCAGGGGTACAATCAGCCCCAGCATTTT. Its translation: CASSLGQGYNQPQHF.

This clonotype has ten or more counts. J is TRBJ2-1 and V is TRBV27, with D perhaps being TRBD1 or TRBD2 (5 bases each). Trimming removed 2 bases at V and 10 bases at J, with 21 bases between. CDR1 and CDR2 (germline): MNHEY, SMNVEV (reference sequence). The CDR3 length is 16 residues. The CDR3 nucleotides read TGTGCCAGCAGTTTAGGGGGAGTCCTACCCATCACCGAGCAGTTCTTC. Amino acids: CASSLGGVLPITEQFF.

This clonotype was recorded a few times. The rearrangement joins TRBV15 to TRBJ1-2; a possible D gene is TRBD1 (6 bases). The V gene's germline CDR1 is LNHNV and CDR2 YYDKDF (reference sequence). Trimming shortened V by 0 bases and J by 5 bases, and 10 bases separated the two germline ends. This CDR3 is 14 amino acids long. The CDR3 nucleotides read TGTGCCACCAGCAGAGATGGCCAGGGGTATGGCTACACCTTC. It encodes CATSRDGQGYGYTF. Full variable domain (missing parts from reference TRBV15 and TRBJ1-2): DAMVIQNPRYQVTQFGKPVTLSCSQTLNHNVMYWYQQKSSQAPKLLFHYYDKDFNNEADTPDNFQSRRPNTSFCFLDIRSPGLGDTAMYLCATSRDGQGYGYTFGSGTRLTVV.

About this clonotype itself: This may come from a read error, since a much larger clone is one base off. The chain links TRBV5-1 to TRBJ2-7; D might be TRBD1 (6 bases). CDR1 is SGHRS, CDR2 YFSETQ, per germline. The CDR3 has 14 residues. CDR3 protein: CASSLDPRGNEQHF. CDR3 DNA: TGCGCCAGCAGCTTGGATCCCAGGGGCAACGAGCAGCACTTC.

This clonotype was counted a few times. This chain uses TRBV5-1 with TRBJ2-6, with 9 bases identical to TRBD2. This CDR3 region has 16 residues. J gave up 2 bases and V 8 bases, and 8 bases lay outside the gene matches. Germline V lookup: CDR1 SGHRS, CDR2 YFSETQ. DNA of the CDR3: TGCGCCAGTTCACTGGGACTAGCTACTGGGGCCAACGTCCTGACTTTC. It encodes CASSLGLATGANVLTF.

The CDR3 DNA reads as TGTGCCAGCAGCTTAGCAAGAGGGGCAACTATATATGAGCAGTTCTTC. Translation gives CASSLARGATIYEQFF. V is TRBV7-2 and J is TRBJ2-1; D might be TRBD1 or TRBD2, each matching 5 bases. V lost 0 bases to trimming and J lost 8 bases, with 17 bases between them. The CDR3 is made up of 16 amino acids. CDR1 SGHTA and CDR2 FQGNSA come from the germline V gene.

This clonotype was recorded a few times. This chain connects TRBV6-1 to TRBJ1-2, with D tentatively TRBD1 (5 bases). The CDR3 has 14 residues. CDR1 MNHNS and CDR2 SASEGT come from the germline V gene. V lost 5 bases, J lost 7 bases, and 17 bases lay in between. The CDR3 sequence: CASSPQGLRSGYTF. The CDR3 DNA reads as TGTGCCAGCAGTCCCCAGGGTTTGAGATCTGGCTACACCTTC.

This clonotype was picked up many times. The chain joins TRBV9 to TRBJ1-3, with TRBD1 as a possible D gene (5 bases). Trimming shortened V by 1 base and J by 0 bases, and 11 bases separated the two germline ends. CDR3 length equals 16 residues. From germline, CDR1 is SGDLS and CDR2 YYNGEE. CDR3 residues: CASSVSAQDSGNTIYF. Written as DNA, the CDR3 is TGTGCCAGCAGCGTAAGCGCACAGGACTCTGGAAACACCATATATTTT.

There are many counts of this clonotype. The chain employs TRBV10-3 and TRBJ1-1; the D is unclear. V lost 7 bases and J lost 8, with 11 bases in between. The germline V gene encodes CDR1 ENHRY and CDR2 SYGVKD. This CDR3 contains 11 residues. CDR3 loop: CAIKGGGEAFF. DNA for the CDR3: TGTGCCATCAAAGGTGGAGGGGAAGCTTTCTTT.

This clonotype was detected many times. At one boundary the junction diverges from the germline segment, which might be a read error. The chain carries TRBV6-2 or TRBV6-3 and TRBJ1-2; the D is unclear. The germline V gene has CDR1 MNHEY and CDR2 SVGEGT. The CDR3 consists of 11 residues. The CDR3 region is CASSYDGRKDF. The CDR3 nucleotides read TGTGCCAGCAGTTACGACGGCAGAAAGGACTTC.

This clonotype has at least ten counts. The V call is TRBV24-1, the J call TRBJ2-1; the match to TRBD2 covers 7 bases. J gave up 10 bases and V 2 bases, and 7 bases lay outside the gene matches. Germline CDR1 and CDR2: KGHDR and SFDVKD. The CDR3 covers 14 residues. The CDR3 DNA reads TGTGCCACCAGTGATTCCACGGGAGGTCGGGAGCAGTTCTTC. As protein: CATSDSTGGREQFF.

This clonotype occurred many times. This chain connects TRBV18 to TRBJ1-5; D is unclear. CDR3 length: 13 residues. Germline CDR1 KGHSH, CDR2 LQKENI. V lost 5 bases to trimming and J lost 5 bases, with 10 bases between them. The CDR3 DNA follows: TGTGCCAGCTCAGTTGGAATCGATCAGCCCCAGCATTTT. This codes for CASSVGIDQPQHF.

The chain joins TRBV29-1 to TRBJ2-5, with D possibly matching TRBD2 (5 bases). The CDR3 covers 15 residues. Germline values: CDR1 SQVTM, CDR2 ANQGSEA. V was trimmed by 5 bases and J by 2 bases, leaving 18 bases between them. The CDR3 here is CSVIRGSESQETQYF. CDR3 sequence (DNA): TGCAGCGTTATCCGGGGTAGCGAGAGTCAAGAGACCCAGTACTTC.

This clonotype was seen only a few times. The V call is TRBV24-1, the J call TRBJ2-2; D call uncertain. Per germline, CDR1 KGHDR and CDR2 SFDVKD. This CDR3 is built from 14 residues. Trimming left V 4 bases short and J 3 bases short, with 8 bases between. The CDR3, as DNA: TGTGCCACCAGTGAGGACGGGTACACCGGGGAGCTGTTTTTT. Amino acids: CATSEDGYTGELFF.

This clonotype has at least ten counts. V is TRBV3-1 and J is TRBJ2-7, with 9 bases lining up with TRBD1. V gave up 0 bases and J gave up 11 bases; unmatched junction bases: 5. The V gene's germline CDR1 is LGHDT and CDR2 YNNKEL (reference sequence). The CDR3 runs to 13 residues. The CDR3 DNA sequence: TGTGCCAGCAGCCAAGATTGGGACAGGGAAAAGTACTTC. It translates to CASSQDWDREKYF.

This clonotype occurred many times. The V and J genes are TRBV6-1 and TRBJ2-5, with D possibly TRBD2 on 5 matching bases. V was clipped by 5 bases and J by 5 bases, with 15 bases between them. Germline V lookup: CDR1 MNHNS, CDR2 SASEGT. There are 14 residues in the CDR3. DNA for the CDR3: TGTGCCAGCAGTCTCAACTTGGAGGAGGAGACCCAGTACTTC. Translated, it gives CASSLNLEEETQYF.

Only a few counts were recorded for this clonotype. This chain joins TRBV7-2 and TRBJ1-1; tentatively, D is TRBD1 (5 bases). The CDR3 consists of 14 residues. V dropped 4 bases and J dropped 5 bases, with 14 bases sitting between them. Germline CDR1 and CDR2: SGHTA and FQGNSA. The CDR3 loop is CASSSNGGETEAFF. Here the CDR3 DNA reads TGTGCCAGCAGCTCCAACGGGGGGGAGACTGAAGCTTTCTTT.

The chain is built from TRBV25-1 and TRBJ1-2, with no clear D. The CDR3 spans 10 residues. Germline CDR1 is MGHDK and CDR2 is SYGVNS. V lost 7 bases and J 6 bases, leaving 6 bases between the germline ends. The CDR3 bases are TGTGCCAGCAAGGGAGATGGCTACACCTTC. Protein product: CASKGDGYTF.

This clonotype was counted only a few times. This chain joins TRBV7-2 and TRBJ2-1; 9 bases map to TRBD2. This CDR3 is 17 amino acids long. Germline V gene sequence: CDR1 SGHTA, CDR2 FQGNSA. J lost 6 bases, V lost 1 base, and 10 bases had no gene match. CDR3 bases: TGTGCCAGCAGCTTAGTCCCCACTAGCGGGTTCGGCAATGAGCAGTTCTTC. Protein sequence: CASSLVPTSGFGNEQFF. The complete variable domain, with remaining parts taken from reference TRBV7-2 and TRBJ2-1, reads GAGVSQSPSNKVTEKGKDVELRCDPISGHTALYWYRQSLGQGLEFLIYFQGNSAPDKSGLPSDRFSAERTGGSVSTLTIQRTQQEDSAVYLCASSLVPTSGFGNEQFFGPGTRLTVL.

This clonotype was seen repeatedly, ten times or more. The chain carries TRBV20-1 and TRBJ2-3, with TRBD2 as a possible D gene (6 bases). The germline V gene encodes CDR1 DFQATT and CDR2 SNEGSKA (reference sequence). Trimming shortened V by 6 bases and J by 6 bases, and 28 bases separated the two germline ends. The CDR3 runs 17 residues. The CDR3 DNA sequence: TGCAGTGCCGGCGGTAGCGGCTCCTGGATCGACGGGGATACGCAGTATTTT. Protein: CSAGGSGSWIDGDTQYF.

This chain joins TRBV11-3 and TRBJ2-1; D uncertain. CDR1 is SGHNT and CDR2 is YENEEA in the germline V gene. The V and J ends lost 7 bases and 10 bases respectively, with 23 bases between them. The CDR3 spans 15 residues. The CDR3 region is CASNPTSLRAPEQFF. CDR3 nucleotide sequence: TGTGCCAGCAACCCGACCTCTTTGCGTGCACCCGAGCAGTTCTTC.

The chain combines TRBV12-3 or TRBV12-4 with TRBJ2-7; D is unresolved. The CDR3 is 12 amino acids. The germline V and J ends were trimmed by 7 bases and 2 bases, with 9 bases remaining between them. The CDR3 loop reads CASTRTTYEQYF. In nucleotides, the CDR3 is TGTGCCAGCACTCGGACCACCTACGAGCAGTACTTC.

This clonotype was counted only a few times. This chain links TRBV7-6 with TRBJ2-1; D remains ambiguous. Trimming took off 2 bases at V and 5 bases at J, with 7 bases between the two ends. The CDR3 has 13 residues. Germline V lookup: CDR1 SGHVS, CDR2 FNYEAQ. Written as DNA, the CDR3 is TGTGCCAGCAGCTTAATCCCGAACAATGAGCAGTTCTTC. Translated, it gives CASSLIPNNEQFF. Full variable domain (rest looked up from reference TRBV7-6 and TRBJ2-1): GAGVSQSPRYKVTKRGQDVALRCDPISGHVSLYWYRQALGQGPEFLTYFNYEAQQDKSGLPNDRFSAERPEGSISTLTIQRTEQRDSAMYRCASSLIPNNEQFFGPGTRLTVL.

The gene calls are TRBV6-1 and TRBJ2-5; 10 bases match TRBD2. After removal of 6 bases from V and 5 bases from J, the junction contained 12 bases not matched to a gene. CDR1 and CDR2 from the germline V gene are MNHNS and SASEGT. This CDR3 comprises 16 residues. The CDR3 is CASRSGGVLYWETQYF. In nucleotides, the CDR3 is TGTGCCAGCAGAAGCGGGGGGGTACTATATTGGGAGACCCAGTACTTC.

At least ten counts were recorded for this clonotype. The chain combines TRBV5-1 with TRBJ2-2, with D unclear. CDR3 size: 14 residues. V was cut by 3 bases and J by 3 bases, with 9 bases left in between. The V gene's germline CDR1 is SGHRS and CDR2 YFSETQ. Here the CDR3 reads CASSSDIYTGELFF. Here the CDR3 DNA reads TGCGCCAGCAGCTCCGACATATACACCGGGGAGCTGTTTTTT.

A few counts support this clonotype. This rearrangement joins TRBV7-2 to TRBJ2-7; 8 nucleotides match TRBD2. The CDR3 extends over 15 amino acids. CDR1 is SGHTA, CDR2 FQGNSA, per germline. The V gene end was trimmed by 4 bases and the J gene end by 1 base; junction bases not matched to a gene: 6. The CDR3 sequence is CASSSPGLGSYEQYF. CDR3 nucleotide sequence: TGTGCCAGCAGCTCCCCGGGACTAGGGTCCTACGAGCAGTACTTC.

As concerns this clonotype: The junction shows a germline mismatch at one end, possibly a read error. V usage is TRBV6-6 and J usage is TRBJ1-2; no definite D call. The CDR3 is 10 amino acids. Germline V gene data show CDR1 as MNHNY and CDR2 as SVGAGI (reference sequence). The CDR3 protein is CASSSYDYTF. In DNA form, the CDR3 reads TGTGCCAGCAGTTCATATGACTACACCTTC.